This T cell receptor beta chain comes out of a study of tumor-infiltrating lymphocytes in oesophageal squamous cell carcinoma. TCRdb called the PCR reads again in MiXCR, with one record for every CDR3 protein. The table has roughly 6,800 distinct CDR3 sequences, less than 15% seen once. This clonotype came up many times. V lost 6 bases and J lost 0, with 8 bases in between. The CDR3 has 13 amino acids. The clonotype was recovered from a male donor with esophageal squamous cell carcinoma. The rearrangement uses TRBV12-3 or TRBV12-4 and TRBJ1-1, with no clear D. Sequences were obtained from esophageal tumor tissue. The CDR3 loop is CASRLGMNTEAFF. The CDR3 nucleotides read TGTGCCAGCAGATTGGGAATGAACACTGAAGCTTTCTTT.